This T cell receptor beta chain derives from a study of long-term antiretroviral therapy in people with HIV. The immunoSEQ assay was v3.0, run at survey level. Clones were read by immunoSEQ multiplex PCR, and TCRdb kept only the in-frame ones, dropping some. The sample carries approximately 24,000 clones, roughly four fifths recorded once. Deletions cut 2 bases from V and 3 bases from J, with 4 bases between. Germline V gene lookup returns CDR1 SGHRS and CDR2 YFSETQ. The CDR3 has 12 amino acids. This chain uses TRBV5-1 with TRBJ2-3; no definite D call. Sequenced material: unsorted PBMCs, taken 1.1 years before starting antiretroviral therapy. The sequence was obtained from a woman in her twenties or thirties with HIV. The CDR3 reads CASSFLTDTQYF. The CDR3, as DNA: TGCGCCAGCAGCTTCCTGACAGATACGCAGTATTTT.